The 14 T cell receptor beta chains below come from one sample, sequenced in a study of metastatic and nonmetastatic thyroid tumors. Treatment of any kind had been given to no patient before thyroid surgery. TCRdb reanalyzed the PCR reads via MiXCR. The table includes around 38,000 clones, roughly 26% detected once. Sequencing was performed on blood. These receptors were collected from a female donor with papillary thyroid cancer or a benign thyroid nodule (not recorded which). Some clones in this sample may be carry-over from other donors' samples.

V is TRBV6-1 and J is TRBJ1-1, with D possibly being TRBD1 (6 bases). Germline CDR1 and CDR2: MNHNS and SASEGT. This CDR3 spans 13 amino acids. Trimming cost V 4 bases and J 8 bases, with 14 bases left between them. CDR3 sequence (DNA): TGTGCCAGCAGTGCAACCAGACAGGCCGAAGCTTTCTTT. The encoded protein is CASSATRQAEAFF.

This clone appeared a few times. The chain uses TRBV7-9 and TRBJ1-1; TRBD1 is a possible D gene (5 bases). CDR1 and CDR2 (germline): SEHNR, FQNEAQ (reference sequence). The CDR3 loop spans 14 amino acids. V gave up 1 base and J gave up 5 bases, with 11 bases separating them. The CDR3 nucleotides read TGTGCCAGCAGCTTAGGGGGGGGATCGACTGAAGCTTTCTTT. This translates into CASSLGGGSTEAFF.

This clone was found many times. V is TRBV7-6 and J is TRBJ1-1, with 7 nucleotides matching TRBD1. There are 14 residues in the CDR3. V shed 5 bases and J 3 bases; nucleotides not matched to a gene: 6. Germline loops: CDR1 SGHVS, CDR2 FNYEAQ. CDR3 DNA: TGTGCCAGCAGCGAAGGGGGCGCCTACACTGAAGCTTTCTTT. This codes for CASSEGGAYTEAFF.

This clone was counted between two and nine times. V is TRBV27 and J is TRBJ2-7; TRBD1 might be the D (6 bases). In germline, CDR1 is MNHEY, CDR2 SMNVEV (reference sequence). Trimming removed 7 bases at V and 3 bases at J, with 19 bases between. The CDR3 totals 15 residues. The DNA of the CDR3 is TGTGCCAGCATTAAAATACAGGGTTCAGACTACGAGCAGTACTTC. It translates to CASIKIQGSDYEQYF.

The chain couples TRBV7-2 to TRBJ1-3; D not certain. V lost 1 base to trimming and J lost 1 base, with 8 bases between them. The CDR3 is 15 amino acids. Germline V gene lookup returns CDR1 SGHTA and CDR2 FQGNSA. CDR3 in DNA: TGTGCCAGCAGCTTAGACGGGGTATCTGGAAACACCATATATTTT. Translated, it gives CASSLDGVSGNTIYF.

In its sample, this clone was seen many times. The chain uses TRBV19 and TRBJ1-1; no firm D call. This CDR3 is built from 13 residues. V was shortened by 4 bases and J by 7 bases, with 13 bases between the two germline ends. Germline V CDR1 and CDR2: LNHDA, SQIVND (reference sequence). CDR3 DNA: TGTGCCAGTAGTAGGAAAGGCGGGGTTGAAGCTTTCTTT. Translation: CASSRKGGVEAFF.

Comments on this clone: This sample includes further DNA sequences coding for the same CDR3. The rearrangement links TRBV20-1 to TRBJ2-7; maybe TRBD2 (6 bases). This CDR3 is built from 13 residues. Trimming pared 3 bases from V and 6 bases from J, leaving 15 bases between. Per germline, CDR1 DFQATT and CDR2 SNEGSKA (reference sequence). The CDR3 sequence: CSASHFAGPEQYF. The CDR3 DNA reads TGCAGTGCTAGTCATTTTGCGGGACCCGAGCAGTACTTC.

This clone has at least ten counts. The CDR3 reads CSAGSGQQTYEQYF. CDR3 bases: TGCAGTGCCGGTTCGGGACAACAGACCTACGAGCAGTACTTC. The chain has TRBV20-1 and TRBJ2-7; perhaps TRBD1 as D (6 bases). Trimming took off 6 bases at V and 2 bases at J, with 17 bases between the two ends. CDR3 length: 14 amino acids. Germline assignment: CDR1 DFQATT and CDR2 SNEGSKA (reference sequence).

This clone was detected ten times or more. CDR3 loop: CASSHPGQGANYGYTF. CDR3 coding DNA: TGCGCCAGCAGCCACCCGGGACAGGGGGCTAACTATGGCTACACCTTC. V gene TRBV4-1 combines with J gene TRBJ1-2; TRBD1 agrees at 11 bases. The CDR3 has 16 amino acids. The germline V gene has CDR1 MGHRA and CDR2 YSYEKL. Trimming at V came to 3 bases and at J to 0 bases, leaving 3 bases not matched to a gene.

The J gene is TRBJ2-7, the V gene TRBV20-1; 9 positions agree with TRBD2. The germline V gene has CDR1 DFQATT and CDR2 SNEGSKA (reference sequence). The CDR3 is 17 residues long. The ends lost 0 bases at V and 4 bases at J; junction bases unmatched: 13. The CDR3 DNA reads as TGCAGTGCTAGAGATGATTCACAGGGCGGGAGGGCGTACGAGCAGTACTTC. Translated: CSARDDSQGGRAYEQYF.

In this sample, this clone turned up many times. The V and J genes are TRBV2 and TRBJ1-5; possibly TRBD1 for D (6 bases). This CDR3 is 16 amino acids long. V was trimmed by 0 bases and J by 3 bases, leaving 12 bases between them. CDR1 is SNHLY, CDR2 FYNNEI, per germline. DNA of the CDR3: TGTGCCAGCAGTGAAGCGGGGGCTAGCTACAATCAGCCCCAGCATTTT. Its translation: CASSEAGASYNQPQHF.

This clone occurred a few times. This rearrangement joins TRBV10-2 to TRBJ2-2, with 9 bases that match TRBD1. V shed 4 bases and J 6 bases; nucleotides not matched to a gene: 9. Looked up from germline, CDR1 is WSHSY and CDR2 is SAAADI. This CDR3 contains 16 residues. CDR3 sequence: CASSGSGTGWSGELFF. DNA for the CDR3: TGCGCCAGCAGTGGGTCCGGGACAGGGTGGTCCGGGGAGCTGTTTTTT.

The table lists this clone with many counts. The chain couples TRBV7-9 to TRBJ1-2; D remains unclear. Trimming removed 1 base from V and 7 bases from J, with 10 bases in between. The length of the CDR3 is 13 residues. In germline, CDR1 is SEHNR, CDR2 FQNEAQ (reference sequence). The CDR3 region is CASSLGPQAGYTF. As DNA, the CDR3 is TGTGCCAGCAGCTTAGGGCCCCAGGCTGGCTACACCTTC.

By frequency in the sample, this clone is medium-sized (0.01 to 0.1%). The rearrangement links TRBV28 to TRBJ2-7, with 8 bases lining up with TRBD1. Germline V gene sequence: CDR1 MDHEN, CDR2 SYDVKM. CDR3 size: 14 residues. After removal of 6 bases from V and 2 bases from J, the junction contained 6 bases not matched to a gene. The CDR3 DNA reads TGTGCCAGCAGAAGACAGGGGATTACCTACGAGCAGTACTTC. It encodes CASRRQGITYEQYF.